Here is one T cell receptor beta chain with its context. The data were taken from a study of blood T cell repertoires in COVID-19. Study-wide context: COVID-19 samples, acute and convalescent, were from the United States, Italy and Spain. The cDNA or gDNA used as material had been derived from T cells, B-cell-depleted T cells, or PBMCs.

In the original workflow: Reference gene primers were amplified, and this amplification served to estimate nucleated cell counts. Data came from immunoSEQ multiplex PCR; TCRdb stores just in-frame clones and leaves some out. The V and J calls and the clone size are those of that table, but D and trimming were determined from the DNA. The table records about 93,000 clones, under 90% of them present only once. V was pared by 3 bases and J by 4 bases, with 13 bases between. CDR1 is LNHDA, CDR2 SQIVND, per germline (reference sequence). The CDR3 is 14 residues long. The TCR originated in a human donor with active COVID-19. The donor label of this sample is uncertain. The specimen sequenced was peripheral blood. The V and J genes are TRBV19 and TRBJ2-7, with D hard to call. The CDR3 region has the DNA TGTGCCAGTAGTATGAGCCATCCTCTTTACGAGCAGTACTTC. This translates into CASSMSHPLYEQYF.